One sample yielded the 8 T cell receptor beta chains listed below, sequenced in a study of shared clonotypes between healthy human individuals. The method was immunoSEQ multiplex PCR; TCRdb's version includes in-frame clones alone and lacks a portion of them. The repertoire holds more than 2 million clones, with less than 95% as singletons. Selected positively for CCR7 and CD45RO-negative, naive CD8 cells excluded terminally differentiated effector memory CD45RA+ cells. Material for sequencing was naive CD8+ T cells sorted from blood. The source is a man aged 18 to 29 in good health.

Worth noting for this clone: The sample carries other DNA sequences with the same CDR3. The chain carries TRBV9 and TRBJ1-1; a weak D match, TRBD1 (6 bases). The CDR3 is 13 amino acids. Germline V gives CDR1 SGDLS, CDR2 YYNGEE. Trimming stripped 3 bases from V and 4 bases from J, with 10 bases between. This CDR3 is CASSEGGGTEAFF. The DNA for the CDR3 is TGTGCCAGCAGCGAGGGGGGAGGCACTGAAGCTTTCTTT.

The genes are TRBV7-2 and TRBJ2-2; D is perhaps TRBD1 or TRBD2 (6 bases each). V lost 11 bases to trimming and J lost 5 bases, with 15 bases between them. The CDR3 length is 13 residues. From germline, CDR1 is SGHTA and CDR2 FQGNSA. DNA for the CDR3: TGTGCCCCTCGCGAGGGGGGTACCGGGGAGCTGTTTTTT. The encoded protein is CAPREGGTGELFF.

The chain joins TRBV4-3 to TRBJ2-5; D call uncertain. The CDR3 spans 17 residues. CDR1 LGHNA and CDR2 YSLEER come from the germline V gene. V shed 0 bases and J shed 4 bases, with 18 bases lying between them. Here the CDR3 DNA reads TGCGCCAGCAGCCAAGAGGATACTATTCTAGGTGGAGAGACCCAGTACTTC. As protein: CASSQEDTILGGETQYF.

Here the CDR3 DNA reads TGCGCCAGCAGCCAAGTAGGGATGACAGATACGCAGTATTTT. Translated, it gives CASSQVGMTDTQYF. The chain employs TRBV4-3 and TRBJ2-3, with D unclear. Germline values: CDR1 LGHNA, CDR2 YSLEER. The V end was cut by 1 base, the J end by 3 bases, with 8 bases between. The CDR3 runs to 14 residues.

CDR3: CAWQQGASNQPQHF. In nucleotides, the CDR3 is TGTGCCTGGCAACAGGGTGCTAGCAATCAGCCCCAGCATTTT. The gene calls are TRBV30 and TRBJ1-5; maybe TRBD1 (6 bases). Germline V CDR1 and CDR2: GTSNPN, SVGIG (reference sequence). The CDR3 is 14 amino acids. Trimming pared 5 bases from V and 0 bases from J, leaving 11 bases between. Drawing the rest from reference TRBV30 and TRBJ1-5, the complete variable domain is SQTIHQWPATLVQPVGSPLSLECTVEGTSNPNLYWYRQAAGRGLQLLFYSVGIGQISSEVPQNLSASRPQDRQFILSSKKLLLSDSGFYLCAWQQGASNQPQHFGDGTRLSIL.

V and J are TRBV28 and TRBJ2-7; the match to TRBD1 covers 7 bases. The CDR3 contains 15 residues. Germline V CDR1 and CDR2: MDHEN, SYDVKM. V gave up 3 bases and J gave up 0 bases; unmatched junction bases: 5. CDR3 DNA sequence: TGTGCCAGCAGTTTTGACCGGGACAGCTCCTACGAGCAGTACTTC. Its protein is CASSFDRDSSYEQYF.

V is TRBV5-4 and J is TRBJ2-7, with TRBD1 as a possible D gene (6 bases). V was trimmed by 4 bases and J by 6 bases, leaving 14 bases between them. Germline lookup yields CDR1 SGHNT and CDR2 YYREEE (reference sequence). This CDR3 spans 13 amino acids. Written as DNA, the CDR3 is TGTGCCAGCAGCCTACGACCGGACAGCGAGCAGTACTTC. It codes for CASSLRPDSEQYF. Complete variable domain (other parts from reference TRBV5-4 and TRBJ2-7): ETGVTQSPTHLIKTRGQQVTLRCSSQSGHNTVSWYQQALGQGPQFIFQYYREEENGRGNFPPRFSGLQFPNYSSELNVNALELDDSALYLCASSLRPDSEQYFGPGTRLTVT.

The chain is built from TRBV7-6 and TRBJ2-1, with D unclear. Germline CDR1 and CDR2: SGHVS and FNYEAQ. The V end was cut by 4 bases, the J end by 2 bases, with 12 bases between. The CDR3 totals 15 residues. The CDR3 region is CASSWSTLPYNEQFF. DNA for the CDR3: TGTGCCAGCAGCTGGAGTACTCTCCCCTACAATGAGCAGTTCTTC. The variable domain in full, completed from reference TRBV7-6 and TRBJ2-1, reads GAGVSQSPRYKVTKRGQDVALRCDPISGHVSLYWYRQALGQGPEFLTYFNYEAQQDKSGLPNDRFSAERPEGSISTLTIQRTEQRDSAMYRCASSWSTLPYNEQFFGPGTRLTVL.